This T cell receptor (beta chain) was recorded in a study of T cell changes during pregnancy in multiple sclerosis. Germline values: CDR1 ENHRY, CDR2 SYGVKD. With 4 bases clipped from V and 2 bases from J, the junction kept 2 bases outside the gene matches. The CDR3 has 14 amino acids. Profiled with immunoSEQ multiplex PCR; TCRdb holds only in-frame clones, not every one. This repertoire shows tens of thousands of clones, under 95% found once; its top ten account for over 1.3%. The sequences come from peripheral blood, collected in the second trimester of pregnancy. This receptor was obtained from a female donor in good health, enrolled as a control in a pregnancy study. The chain carries TRBV10-3 and TRBJ1-1, with TRBD1 matching 9 bases. The CDR3 sequence is CAISAGQGNTEAFF. As DNA, the CDR3 is TGTGCCATCAGTGCGGGACAGGGAAACACTGAAGCTTTCTTT.